Given below is one T cell receptor beta chain in context. Its antigen has not been determined. Per-base qualities were not stored, and no clone one base away is much larger. The library was obtained by the immunoSEQ multiplex PCR assay. A mixture of 60 forward primers for TCR Vbeta segments and 13 reverse primers for TCR Jbeta segments was used in the multiplex PCR. The CDR3 region of rearranged TCR beta genes was amplified from genomic DNA by a multiplex PCR assay. On the Illumina HiSeq System, the amplified TCR beta libraries were sequenced as 87-base-pair reads. The source study handled its data this way. A later analysis tallied 75 million to 95 million unique TCR beta chains across the 666 repertoires, and around 12 million of those chains were shared by two or more donors. Raw reads were error-corrected and collapsed into unique sequences by a nearest-neighbor algorithm in which closely related sequences were merged to remove PCR and sequencing errors. To assign V, D and J gene segments, CDR3 sequences were aligned to IMGT reference sequences. For a sequence to be retained, a match of at least six nucleotides to both a V gene segment and a J gene segment was required. A rearrangement counted as productive if the CDR3 had no stop codons and remained in frame with V and J, and every other rearrangement counted as non-productive. Following IMGT convention, CDR3 was defined as the stretch from the second conserved V-encoded cysteine up to the conserved J-encoded phenylalanine. In an earlier analysis of roughly 610 of the donors, sequences lacking an unambiguous match to a single V gene segment were excluded. An earlier analysis of several hundred of the donors classified V segments as functional when productive rearrangements were above 56.7% and as segregating when the standard deviation between donors was above 5%. To diagnose cytomegalovirus status from the catalog of TCR beta chain sequences, a statistical classification framework was built. A later analysis assigned V and J genes by comparing TCR nucleotide sequences with IMGT/GENE-DB human TR gene sequences. A later analysis assigned CDR3 sequences and most-parsimonious VDJ recombination scenarios with the TCRdist pipeline. In a later analysis, each TCR beta chain was defined by its CDR3 amino acid sequence together with its V-gene family, and reads lacking a unique V-gene family were excluded. A later analysis removed several hundred highly shared, low-generation-probability nucleotide sequences to deal with suspected cross-contamination and a sequencing artifact. For each public chain, a later analysis derived a clonal expansion index from normalized ranks of inferred template counts within each repertoire. In a later analysis, generation probabilities were computed using a VDJ recombination model fitted to out-of-frame rearrangements, and the results were checked against IGoR. A later analysis scored TCR-TCR, TCR-HLA and TCR-CMV co-occurrence with hypergeometric tests, applying a repertoire-size bias correction to TCR pairs. False discovery rates were estimated in a later analysis by permuting HLA or CMV assignments 20 times. In a later analysis, co-occurring TCRs were grouped using DBSCAN, with TCRdist sequence similarity added in when clustering inside HLA-allele-positive subsets. Co-occurrence clustering excluded repertoires with fewer than 30,000 or more than 120,000 public chains, plus five with anomalous nucleotide sharing. TCRdb re-hosts the immuneACCESS table, in-frame sequences only. Its copies lack some clones; in the studies checked, an unresolved V gene accounts for under half of them, and the cause for the rest is not known. From that table come the V and J calls and clone size; the DNA was used to work out D and trimming. The sample records around 150,000 clones, about four fifths of which are singletons. The top ten clones comprise over 1.2% of the sample.

The data originate from a study of cytomegalovirus exposure and HLA in healthy donors (TCRdb year 2017). Background for the entire study: An earlier analysis of about 560 of the donors reported about 260 Gb of sequence data and approximately 120 million unique TCR beta sequences obtained from approximately 180 million T cells. The study aimed to test whether cataloging public T cell receptors could reveal signatures of past pathogen exposure. Both class I and class II loci were covered by HLA typing, at four-digit resolution. Among some 410 genotyped donors of the cohort, an average of roughly 240,000 unique TCR beta nucleotide sequences were sequenced per donor, roughly a sixth of them non-productive. Donor age, sex, ethnicity and CMV serostatus were compiled alongside the repertoire data. A later analysis re-analyzed previously published TCR beta repertoires from hundreds of donors and added high-resolution HLA genotyping to study TCR occurrence patterns. Because of strong linkage in the cohort, roughly five DR-DQ haplotypes were treated as single units for association and clustering. In an earlier analysis of roughly 580 of the donors, high-throughput TCR beta sequencing was used to judge whether each TCR beta V gene segment behaved as functional or pseudogenic. Using immunosequencing, the study profiled T cell repertoires from approximately 700 subjects and related those repertoires to cytomegalovirus serostatus. High-throughput TCR immunosequencing, statistical association of individual TCRs with disease status, and machine learning were combined to predict cytomegalovirus infection status. A separate validation cohort of about 110 different subjects was used in addition to the 666-subject first cohort. All discovery cohort repertoires had been generated on a single sequencing platform. In the later analysis, no new phenotypic data were used to find candidate immune exposures; instead, reliance was placed on TCR beta sequences and their occurrence across donors. Typing coverage differed by locus: A, B, C, DRB1 and DQB1 were typed in roughly 620-630 donors, DQA1 in about 500, DPA1 in some 600, and DPB1 in roughly 450. Approximately 300 gigabases of sequencing data and around 85 million unique TCR sequences made up an early release that covered around 640 HLA-typed donors. The genetic ancestry cluster associated with self-reported Caucasian donors included roughly 84% of the 300 to 450 genotyped donors. A later genetic analysis took genome-wide SNP genotypes for about 65% of the 666 donors and used that subset as a discovery cohort. On the study overall, not on this receptor specifically: Linkage disequilibrium might explain the correlated functional status among segregating V segments, but an unknown experimental factor could not be ruled out. HLA typing was unavailable for some donors at each locus, so association tests used only the typed subset. Across donors, most TCR sequences were observed very rarely, whereas some public TCRs were present in many individuals. An association between a missense DCLRE1C variant and V-gene and J-gene trimming of TCR beta chains was found in a later genetic analysis and replicated in an independent cohort. In the study, approximately 160 TCR beta chains were listed as associated with cytomegalovirus. The earlier analysis of about 600 of the donors excluded approximately 15 rarely observed V segments, including chromosome 9 orphons, because counts were too low. Roughly uniform sequencing depth across donors was assumed in presence/absence analyses, although this assumption may not hold. Most CMV-associated TCR beta chains appeared to be HLA-restricted in a later analysis, and the HLA associations seemed to be driven largely by CMV exposure. In a later analysis, HLA-associated TCR beta chains were found to be more clonally expanded and to have lower generation probabilities than equally common non-associated chains. A cluster of highly shared sequence variants was judged likely to represent a technical artifact of the sequencing pipeline. The classifier was reported to diagnose cytomegalovirus status with high specificity and sensitivity in both the original and validation cohorts. A later genetic analysis reported fewer N-insertions in productive TCRs among donors in an Asian-associated ancestry cluster than the approximately 670-donor mean. Several of the top co-occurrence clusters appeared to be linked to parvovirus B19, influenza, CMV and Epstein-Barr virus, according to a later analysis. Assigning TCR associations to individual alleles was difficult when HLA alleles, especially DR and DQ, strongly co-occurred. The 87-base-pair reads could not distinguish some IMGT-functional V segments, including TRBV6-2 and TRBV6-3, so those segments were excluded. A further reported finding was that TCR beta sequences accurately predicted the HLA-A and HLA-B alleles for most subjects in the first cohort. For the cohort, immune exposure information was limited to CMV serostatus. In this cohort, only TCR beta chains were sequenced, and detectable features were limited by the absence of alpha or paired-chain data. In vitro tests confirmed that three of the cytomegalovirus-associated TCR beta chains recognize cytomegalovirus antigens. In a later analysis, more than 15,000 TCR beta sequences were associated with specific HLA alleles at a false discovery rate of 0.05. An earlier analysis of approximately 500 of the donors showed that most TCR beta V segments appeared in productive rearrangements either about 87% or about 30% of the time, which broadly matched IMGT annotations. The authors suggested that the approach could potentially be generalized to other disease states and immunological phenotypes. In a later analysis, TCR association rates were found to vary across HLA loci, with the most associated TCRs seen for DRB1 alleles and the fewest for HLA-C alleles.

The CDR3 runs 18 amino acids, cysteine and phenylalanine included. The retained sequence is limited to the CDR3, 54 bases, with the frame set at the first base. The germline V gene (reference sequence) sets CDR1 to SEHNR and CDR2 to FQNEAQ. V is pared back by 5 bases and J by 0 bases, with 20 bases lying between the germline termini. The cohort consisted of approximately 670 healthy bone marrow donors. Cohort members were all nominally healthy when sampled, although unrecorded immune exposures were likely present. The donor tested CMV seropositive, placing the donor among the 250 to 350 seropositive members of the cohort. Every donor gave a peripheral blood sample, and the peripheral blood mononuclear cells from that sample were used for TCR beta sequencing. The Qiagen DNeasy Blood Extraction Kit was used to extract genomic DNA from the blood cell samples.

This receptor chain uses TRBV7-9 and TRBJ2-4; confidence is insufficient to name the D gene. This receptor was identified in a girl under 18 in good health and CMV-seropositive. Material for sequencing was PBMCs. The DNA reads as follows: TGTGCCAGCAGCCCTTATTCCAGCGTTCCACTAGCCAAAAACATTCAGTACTTC. Translated, this is CASSPYSSVPLAKNIQYF. Joined to the reference TRBV7-9 and TRBJ2-4 proteins, this CDR3 gives the full variable domain: DTGVSQNPRHKITKRGQNVTFRCDPISEHNRLYWYRQTLGQGPEFLTYFQNEAQLEKSRLLSDRFSAERPKGSFSTLEIQRTEQGDSAMYLCASSPYSSVPLAKNIQYFGAGTRLSVL.